Listed below are T cell receptor beta chains from one sample, sequenced in a study of control samples from healthy donors and cancer patients. Clones were sequenced by immunoSEQ multiplex PCR, and TCRdb holds only the in-frame ones, with some missing. The table includes roughly 170,000 clones, approximately 95% detected once. Input material: blood. The receptor set was obtained from a man younger than 35 in good health. The CDR3 runs from the conserved cysteine through the conserved F or W. D genes are given only for firm matches. Some rows have no size entry. The others give once, few or many, or a class for an expanded clone.

d_gene | j_gene | abundance | len | v_gene | CDR3nt | CDR3aa
- | TRBJ1-1 | - | 12 | TRBV2 | TGTGCCAGCAACAACGGGGCAGTCTCAGCTTTCTTT | CASNNGAVSAFF
- | TRBJ1-3 | - | 14 | TRBV28 | TGTGCCAGCAGTTTGTCCGGTCCGGAGGACACCATATATTTT | CASSLSGPEDTIYF
- | TRBJ2-7 | once | 14 | TRBV12-5 | TGTGCTAGTGGTTTGGGGCAGGGGCGTAGCGAGCAGTACTTC | CASGLGQGRSEQYF
- | TRBJ1-3 | - | 17 | TRBV21-1 | TGTGCCAGTTCCGGCCGGGGACAGGGTTTCCTTGGAAACACCATATATTTT | CASSGRGQGFLGNTIYF
- | TRBJ1-6 | - | 14 | TRBV9 | TGTGCCAGCAGCGTCGTAGATCGTAATTCACCCCTCCACTTT | CASSVVDRNSPLHF
- | TRBJ2-7 | - | 13 | TRBV21-1 | TGTGCCAGCTTCAGGACGGATTCCTACGAGCAGTACTTC | CASFRTDSYEQYF
- | TRBJ2-7 | - | 15 | TRBV5-1 | TGCGCCAGCAGCTTGGCCCCCGGGATAGAGGACGAGCAGTACTTC | CASSLAPGIEDEQYF
- | TRBJ1-4 | - | 11 | TRBV25-1 | TGTGCCAGCAGTGAAGGGGGGCCGGTGTTTTTT | CASSEGGPVFF
TRBD1 | TRBJ1-4 | few | 14 | TRBV6-5 | TGTGCCAGCAAGGGGGACAGGGGTAATGAAAAACTGTTTTTT | CASKGDRGNEKLFF
- | TRBJ2-5 | - | 14 | TRBV2 | TGTGCCAGCAGTTTCACGGAGAACCAAGAGACCCAGTACTTC | CASSFTENQETQYF
TRBD1 | TRBJ1-1 | - | 14 | TRBV24-1 | TGTGCCACCAGTGATTCCTCCGGGACAGCACAAGCTTTCTTT | CATSDSSGTAQAFF
TRBD1 | TRBJ1-1 | - | 13 | TRBV5-1 | TGCGCCAGCAGGTCGGACAGGGGAACTGAAGCTTTCTTT | CASRSDRGTEAFF
- | TRBJ2-3 | - | 13 | TRBV2 | TGTGCCAGCATAGCGGAGAGCACAGATACGCAGTATTTT | CASIAESTDTQYF
- | TRBJ1-2 | - | 13 | TRBV4-1 | TGCGCCAGCAGCCAAGATCTGGGGAAGAGCTACACCTTC | CASSQDLGKSYTF
- | TRBJ1-6 | - | 14 | TRBV2 | TGTGCCAGCATAACGTCCAGGGAAAATTCACCCCTCCACTTT | CASITSRENSPLHF
- | TRBJ2-3 | - | 16 | TRBV9 | TGTGCCAGCAGCCCACTAAGCGGTACTAGCACAGATACGCAGTATTTT | CASSPLSGTSTDTQYF
- | TRBJ2-5 | - | 15 | TRBV5-1 | TGCGCCAGCAGCTTGGGTGGGGGGGCCTCGGAGACCCAGTACTTC | CASSLGGGASETQYF
TRBD1 | TRBJ1-5 | - | 14 | TRBV28 | TGTGCCAGTAGGAGACAGGGCGGTCCTGTCCACCAGCATTTT | CASRRQGGPVHQHF
- | TRBJ2-4 | - | 13 | TRBV5-4 | TGTGCCAGCAGCTTGGACAGCCAAAACATTCAGTACTTC | CASSLDSQNIQYF
TRBD1 | TRBJ2-3 | - | 15 | TRBV2 | TGTGCCAGCAGTTTTGACAGGGGGGGCACAGATACGCAGTATTTT | CASSFDRGGTDTQYF
TRBD2 | TRBJ2-7 | - | 14 | TRBV18 | TGTGCCAGCTCACCCCAGCGGGAAAAAGACGAGCAGTACTTC | CASSPQREKDEQYF
TRBD1 | TRBJ1-2 | - | 16 | TRBV24-1 | TGTGCCACCAGTGATACCCGACAGGGGGCGAACTATGGCTACACCTTC | CATSDTRQGANYGYTF
TRBD2 | TRBJ2-7 | - | 16 | TRBV5-6 | TGTGCCAGCAGCACATTCGCGGGGGGCGCCATCCACGAGCAGTACTTC | CASSTFAGGAIHEQYF
- | TRBJ2-7 | - | 15 | TRBV7-8 | TGTGCCAGCAGCCTAGGGGGACATGGGTTCTACGAGCAGTACTTC | CASSLGGHGFYEQYF
- | TRBJ1-4 | - | 15 | TRBV19 | TGTGCCAGTAGTGCCTATACAGGGTGGAATGAAAAACTGTTTTTT | CASSAYTGWNEKLFF